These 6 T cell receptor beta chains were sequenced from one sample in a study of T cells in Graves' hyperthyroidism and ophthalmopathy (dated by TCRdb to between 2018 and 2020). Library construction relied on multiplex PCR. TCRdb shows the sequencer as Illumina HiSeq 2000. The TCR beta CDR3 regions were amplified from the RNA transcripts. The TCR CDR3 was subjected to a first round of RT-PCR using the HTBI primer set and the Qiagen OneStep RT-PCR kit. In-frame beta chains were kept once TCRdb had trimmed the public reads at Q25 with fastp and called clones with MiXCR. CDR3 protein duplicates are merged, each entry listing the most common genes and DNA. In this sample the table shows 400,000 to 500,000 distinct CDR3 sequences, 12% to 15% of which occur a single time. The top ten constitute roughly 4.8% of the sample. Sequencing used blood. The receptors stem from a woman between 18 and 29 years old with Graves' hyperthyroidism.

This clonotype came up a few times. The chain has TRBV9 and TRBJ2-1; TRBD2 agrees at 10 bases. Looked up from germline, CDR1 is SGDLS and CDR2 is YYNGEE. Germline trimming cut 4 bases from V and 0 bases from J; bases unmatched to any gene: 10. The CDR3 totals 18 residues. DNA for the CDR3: TGTGCCAGCAGCCCCCAGGGACTAGCGTTCAGCTCCTACAATGAGCAGTTCTTC. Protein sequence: CASSPQGLAFSSYNEQFF. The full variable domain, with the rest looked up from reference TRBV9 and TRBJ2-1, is DSGVTQTPKHLITATGQRVTLRCSPRSGDLSVYWYQQSLDQGLQFLIQYYNGEERAKGNILERFSAQQFPDLHSELNLSSLELGDSALYFCASSPQGLAFSSYNEQFFGPGTRLTVL.

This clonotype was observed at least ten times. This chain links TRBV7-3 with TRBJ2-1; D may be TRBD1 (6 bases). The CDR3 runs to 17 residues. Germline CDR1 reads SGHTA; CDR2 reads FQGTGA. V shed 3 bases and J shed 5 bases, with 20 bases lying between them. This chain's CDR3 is CASSLRPGVGDHNEQFF. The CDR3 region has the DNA TGTGCCAGCAGCTTGAGACCAGGGGTAGGCGACCACAATGAGCAGTTCTTC.

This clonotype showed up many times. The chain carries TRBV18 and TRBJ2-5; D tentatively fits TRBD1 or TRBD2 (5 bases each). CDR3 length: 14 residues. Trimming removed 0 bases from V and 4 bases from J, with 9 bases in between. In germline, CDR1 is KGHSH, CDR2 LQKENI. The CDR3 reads CASSPPSGGETQYF. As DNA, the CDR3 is TGTGCCAGCTCACCACCGTCTGGGGGAGAGACCCAGTACTTC.

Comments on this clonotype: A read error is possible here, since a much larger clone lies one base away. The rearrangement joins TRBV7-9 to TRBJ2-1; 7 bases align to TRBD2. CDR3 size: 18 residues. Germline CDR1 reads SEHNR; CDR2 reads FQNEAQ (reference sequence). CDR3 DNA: TGTGCCAGCAGCTTAGCATCGACTAGCATAGGTAGCGGCAATGAGCGGTTCTTC. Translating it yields CASSLASTSIGSGNERFF.

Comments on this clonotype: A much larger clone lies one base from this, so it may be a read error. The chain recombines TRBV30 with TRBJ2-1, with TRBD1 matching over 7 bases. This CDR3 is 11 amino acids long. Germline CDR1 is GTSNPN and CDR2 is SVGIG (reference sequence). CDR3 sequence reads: CVWSDRDRKFF. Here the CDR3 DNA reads TGTGTCTGGAGTGACCGGGACAGAAAGTTCTTC.

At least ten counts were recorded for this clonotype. CDR3 coding DNA: TGTGCCAGCAGCTTAGTAAGTACAGGGGTGGAGGAGCAGTTCTTC. Translation gives CASSLVSTGVEEQFF. The rearrangement links TRBV7-2 to TRBJ2-1; 7 bases are a match to TRBD1. Germline trimming cut 1 base from V and 10 bases from J; bases unmatched to any gene: 10. Germline-derived CDR1 and CDR2 are SGHTA and FQGNSA. CDR3 length: 15 amino acids.